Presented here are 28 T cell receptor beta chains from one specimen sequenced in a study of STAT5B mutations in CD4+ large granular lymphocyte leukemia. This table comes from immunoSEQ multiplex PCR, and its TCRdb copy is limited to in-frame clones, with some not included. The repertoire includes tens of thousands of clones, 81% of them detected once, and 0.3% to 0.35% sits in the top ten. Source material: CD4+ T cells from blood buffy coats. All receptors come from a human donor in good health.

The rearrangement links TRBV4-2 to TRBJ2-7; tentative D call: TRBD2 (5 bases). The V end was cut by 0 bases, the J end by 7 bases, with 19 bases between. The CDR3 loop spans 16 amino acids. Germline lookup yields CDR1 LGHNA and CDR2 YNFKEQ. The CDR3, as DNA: TGTGCCAGCAGCCAAGAGTTGGGAGCCCTGGGGTGGGAGCAGTACTTC. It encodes CASSQELGALGWEQYF.

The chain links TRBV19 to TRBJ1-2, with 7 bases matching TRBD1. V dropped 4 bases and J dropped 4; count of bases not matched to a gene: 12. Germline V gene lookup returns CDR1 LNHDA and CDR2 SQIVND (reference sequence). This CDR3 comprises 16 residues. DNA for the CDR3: TGTGCCAGTAGTAGAAACCAGAGGGGGCCCGGCTATGGCTACACCTTC. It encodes CASSRNQRGPGYGYTF.

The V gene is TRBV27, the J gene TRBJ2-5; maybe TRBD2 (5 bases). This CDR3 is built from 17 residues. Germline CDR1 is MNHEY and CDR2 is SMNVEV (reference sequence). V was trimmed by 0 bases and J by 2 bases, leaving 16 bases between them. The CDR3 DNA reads TGTGCCAGCAGTTTATCGGGAGCCGGGTGGGAGCAAGAGACCCAGTACTTC. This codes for CASSLSGAGWEQETQYF.

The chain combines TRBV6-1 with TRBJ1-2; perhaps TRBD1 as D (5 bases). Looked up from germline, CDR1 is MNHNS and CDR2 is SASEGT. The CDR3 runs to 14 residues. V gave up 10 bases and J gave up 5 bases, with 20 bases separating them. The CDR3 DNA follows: TGTGCCATCCGACGGGGCAGGGCTTCTTATGGCTACACCTTC. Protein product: CAIRRGRASYGYTF.

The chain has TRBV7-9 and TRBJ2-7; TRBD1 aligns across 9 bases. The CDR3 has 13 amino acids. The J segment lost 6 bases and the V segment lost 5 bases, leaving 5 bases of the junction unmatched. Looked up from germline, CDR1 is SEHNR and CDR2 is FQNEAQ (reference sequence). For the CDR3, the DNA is TGTGCCAGCAGCCTTCTGACAGGGGGCGAGCAGTACGTC. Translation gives CASSLLTGGEQYV.

The CDR3 DNA reads as TGCGCCAGCAGCTTGTTCACGGGACAGGGGTCAGAGACCCAGTACTTC. It translates to CASSLFTGQGSETQYF. V is TRBV5-1 and J is TRBJ2-5; TRBD1 matches 10 bases. The CDR3 is made up of 16 amino acids. Germline trimming cut 1 base from V and 4 bases from J; bases unmatched to any gene: 7. Germline V gene data show CDR1 as SGHRS and CDR2 as YFSETQ.

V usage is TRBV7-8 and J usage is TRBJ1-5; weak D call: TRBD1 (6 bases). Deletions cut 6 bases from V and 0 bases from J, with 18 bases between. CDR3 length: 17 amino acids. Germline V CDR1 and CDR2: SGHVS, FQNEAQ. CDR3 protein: CASSPETGFSSNQPQHF. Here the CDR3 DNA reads TGTGCCAGCAGTCCGGAGACAGGCTTTAGTAGCAATCAGCCCCAGCATTTT.

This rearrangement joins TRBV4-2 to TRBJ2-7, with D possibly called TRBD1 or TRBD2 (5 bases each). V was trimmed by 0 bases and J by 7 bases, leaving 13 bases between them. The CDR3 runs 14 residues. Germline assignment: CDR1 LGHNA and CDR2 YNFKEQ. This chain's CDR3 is CASSQDGVWGEQYF. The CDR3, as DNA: TGTGCCAGCAGCCAAGATGGGGTCTGGGGGGAGCAGTACTTC.

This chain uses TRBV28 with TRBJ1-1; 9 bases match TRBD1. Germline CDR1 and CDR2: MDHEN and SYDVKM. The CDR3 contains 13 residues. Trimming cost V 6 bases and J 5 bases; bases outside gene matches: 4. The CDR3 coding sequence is TGTGCCAGCAGAGGACAGGGGAGAACTGAAGCTTTCTTT. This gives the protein CASRGQGRTEAFF.

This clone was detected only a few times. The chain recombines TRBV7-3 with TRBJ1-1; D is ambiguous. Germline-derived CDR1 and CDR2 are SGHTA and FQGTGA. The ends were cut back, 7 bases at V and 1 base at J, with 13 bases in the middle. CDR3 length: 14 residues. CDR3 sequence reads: CASTPGPGNTEAFF. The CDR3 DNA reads TGTGCCAGCACCCCCGGGCCAGGGAACACTGAAGCTTTCTTT. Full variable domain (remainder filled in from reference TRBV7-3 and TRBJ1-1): GAGVSQTPSNKVTEKGKYVELRCDPISGHTALYWYRQSLGQGPEFLIYFQGTGAADDSGLPNDRFFAVRPEGSVSTLKIQRTERGDSAVYLCASTPGPGNTEAFFGQGTRLTVV.

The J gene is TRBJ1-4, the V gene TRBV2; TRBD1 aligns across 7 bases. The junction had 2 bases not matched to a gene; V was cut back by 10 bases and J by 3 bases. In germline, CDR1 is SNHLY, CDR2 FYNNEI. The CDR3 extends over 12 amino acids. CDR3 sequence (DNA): TGTGCCATAGGGACAGCTAATGAAAAACTGTTTTTT. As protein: CAIGTANEKLFF.

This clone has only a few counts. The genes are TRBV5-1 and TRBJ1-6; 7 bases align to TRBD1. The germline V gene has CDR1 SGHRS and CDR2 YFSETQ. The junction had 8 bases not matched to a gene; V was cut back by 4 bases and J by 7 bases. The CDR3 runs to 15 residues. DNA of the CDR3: TGCGCCAGCAGCATGAGACAGGGAGGAAATTCACCCCTCCACTTT. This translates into CASSMRQGGNSPLHF.

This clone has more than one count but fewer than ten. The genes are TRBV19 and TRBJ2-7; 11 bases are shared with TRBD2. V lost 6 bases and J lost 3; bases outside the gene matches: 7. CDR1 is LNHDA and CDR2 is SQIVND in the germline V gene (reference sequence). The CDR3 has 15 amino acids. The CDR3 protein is CASRDRLAGRYEQYF. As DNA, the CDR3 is TGTGCCAGTAGAGATCGACTAGCGGGACGCTACGAGCAGTACTTC.

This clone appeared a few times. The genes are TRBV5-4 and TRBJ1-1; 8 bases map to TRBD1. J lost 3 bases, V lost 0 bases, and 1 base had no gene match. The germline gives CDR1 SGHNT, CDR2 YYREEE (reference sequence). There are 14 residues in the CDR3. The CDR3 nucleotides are TGTGCCAGCAGCTTGGACAGGGGGGACACTGAAGCTTTCTTT. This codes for CASSLDRGDTEAFF.

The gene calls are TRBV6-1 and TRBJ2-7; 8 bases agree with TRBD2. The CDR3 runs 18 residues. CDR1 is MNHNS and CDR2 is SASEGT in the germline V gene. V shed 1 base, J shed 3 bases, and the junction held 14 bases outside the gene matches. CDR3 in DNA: TGTGCCAGCAGTGAAGAGCTGAGCGGGGGATCGACCCTCTACGAGCAGTACGTC. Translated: CASSEELSGGSTLYEQYV.

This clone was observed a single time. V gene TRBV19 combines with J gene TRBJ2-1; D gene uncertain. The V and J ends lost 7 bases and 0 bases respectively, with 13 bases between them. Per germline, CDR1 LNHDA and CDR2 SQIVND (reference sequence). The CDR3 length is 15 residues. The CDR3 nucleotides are TGTGCCAGTACGGTCGGCGGAAACTCCTACAATGAGCAGTTCTTC. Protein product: CASTVGGNSYNEQFF.

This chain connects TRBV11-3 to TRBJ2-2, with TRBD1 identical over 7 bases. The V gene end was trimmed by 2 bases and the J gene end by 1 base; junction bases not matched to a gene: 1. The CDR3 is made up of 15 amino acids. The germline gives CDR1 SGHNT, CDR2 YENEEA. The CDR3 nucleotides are TGTGCCAGCAGCTTACGACAGGGGAACACCGGGGAGCTGTTTTTT. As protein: CASSLRQGNTGELFF.

CDR3 in DNA: TGTGCCAGCAGTGTCGGGGGGGACTACGAGCAGTACGTC. This encodes CASSVGGDYEQYV. This chain connects TRBV2 to TRBJ2-7, with 8 bases identical to TRBD2. Germline V gene data show CDR1 as SNHLY and CDR2 as FYNNEI. The CDR3 extends over 13 amino acids. V shed 4 bases and J 3 bases; nucleotides not matched to a gene: 2.

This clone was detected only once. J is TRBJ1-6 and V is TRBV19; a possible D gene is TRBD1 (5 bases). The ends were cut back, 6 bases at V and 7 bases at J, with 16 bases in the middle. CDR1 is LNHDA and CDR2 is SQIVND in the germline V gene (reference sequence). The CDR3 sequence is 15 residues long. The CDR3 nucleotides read TGTGCCAGTAGCCTCCCCTCAGGGTGGAATTCACCCCTCCACTTT. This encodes CASSLPSGWNSPLHF. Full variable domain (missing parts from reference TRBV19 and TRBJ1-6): DGGITQSPKYLFRKEGQNVTLSCEQNLNHDAMYWYRQDPGQGLRLIYYSQIVNDFQKGDIAEGYSVSREKKESFPLTVTSAQKNPTAFYLCASSLPSGWNSPLHFGNGTRLTVT.

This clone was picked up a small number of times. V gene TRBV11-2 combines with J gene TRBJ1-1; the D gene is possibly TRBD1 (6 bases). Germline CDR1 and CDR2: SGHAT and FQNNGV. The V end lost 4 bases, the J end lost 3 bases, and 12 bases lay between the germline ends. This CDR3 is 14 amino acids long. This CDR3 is CASSSLRGYTEAFF. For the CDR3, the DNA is TGTGCCAGCAGCTCTCTCAGGGGTTACACTGAAGCTTTCTTT.

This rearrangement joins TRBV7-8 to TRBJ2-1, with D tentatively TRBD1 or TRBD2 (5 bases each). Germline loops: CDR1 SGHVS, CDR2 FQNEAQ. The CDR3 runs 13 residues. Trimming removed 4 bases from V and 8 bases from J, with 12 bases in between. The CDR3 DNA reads TGTGCCAGCAGCTCTCCCTTGGGGGATGAGCAGTTCTTC. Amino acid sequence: CASSSPLGDEQFF.

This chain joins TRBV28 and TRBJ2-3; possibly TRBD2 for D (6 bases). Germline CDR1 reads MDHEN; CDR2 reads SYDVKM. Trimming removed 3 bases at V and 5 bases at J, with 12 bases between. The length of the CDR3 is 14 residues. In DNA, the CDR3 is TGTGCCAGCAGTTTGGGACTCCAAGGAGATACGCAGTATTTT. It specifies CASSLGLQGDTQYF.

The CDR3 here is CASSSPDVTDTQYF. Here the CDR3 DNA reads TGCGCCAGCAGCTCACCGGACGTGACAGATACGCAGTATTTT. The chain is built from TRBV5-1 and TRBJ2-3; no reliable D call. The CDR3 runs to 14 residues. The ends were cut back, 3 bases at V and 3 bases at J, with 11 bases in the middle. The germline CDR1 and CDR2 sequences are SGHRS and YFSETQ. Supplemented by reference TRBV5-1 and TRBJ2-3, the full variable domain reads KAGVTQTPRYLIKTRGQQVTLSCSPISGHRSVSWYQQTPGQGLQFLFEYFSETQRNKGNFPGRFSGRQFSNSRSEMNVSTLELGDSALYLCASSSPDVTDTQYFGPGTRLTVL.

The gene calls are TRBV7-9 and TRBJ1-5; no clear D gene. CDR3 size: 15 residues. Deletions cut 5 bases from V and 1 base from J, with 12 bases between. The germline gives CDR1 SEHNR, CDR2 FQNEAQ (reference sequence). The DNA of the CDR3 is TGTGCCAGCAGCCCGGGAGGACTAAGCAATCAGCCCCAGCATTTT. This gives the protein CASSPGGLSNQPQHF.

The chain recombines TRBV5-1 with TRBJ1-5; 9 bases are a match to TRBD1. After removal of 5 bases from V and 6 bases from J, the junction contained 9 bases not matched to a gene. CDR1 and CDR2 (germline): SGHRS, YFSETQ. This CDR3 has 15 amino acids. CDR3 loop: CASSPGTGIRQPQHF. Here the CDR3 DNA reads TGCGCCAGCAGTCCGGGGACAGGGATCCGTCAGCCCCAGCATTTT.

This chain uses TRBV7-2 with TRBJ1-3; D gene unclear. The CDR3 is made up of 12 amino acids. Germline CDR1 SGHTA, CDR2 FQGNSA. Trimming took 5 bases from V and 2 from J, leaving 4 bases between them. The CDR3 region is CASSLPGNTIYF. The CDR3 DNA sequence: TGTGCCAGCAGCCTACCTGGAAACACCATATATTTT.

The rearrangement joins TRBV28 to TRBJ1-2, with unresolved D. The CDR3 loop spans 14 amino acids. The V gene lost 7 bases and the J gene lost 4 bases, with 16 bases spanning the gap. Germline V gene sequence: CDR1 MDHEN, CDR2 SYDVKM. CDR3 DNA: TGTGCCAGCACTGGGAGGTTAGAGGGCTATGGCTACACCTTC. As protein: CASTGRLEGYGYTF.

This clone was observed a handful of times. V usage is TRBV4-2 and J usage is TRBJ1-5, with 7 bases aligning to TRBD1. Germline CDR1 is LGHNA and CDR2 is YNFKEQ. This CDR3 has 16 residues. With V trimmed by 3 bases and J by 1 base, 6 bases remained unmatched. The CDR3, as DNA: TGTGCCAGCAGCCAGGAGACAGGGCAGAGCAATCAGCCCCAGCATTTT. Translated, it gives CASSQETGQSNQPQHF.